This T cell receptor (beta chain) appears in the sequencing data of a study of technical replicates of blood from a handful of donors. Trimming cost V 5 bases and J 1 base; bases outside gene matches: 5. The germline CDR1 and CDR2 sequences are SGHNT and YYREEE (reference sequence). This CDR3 is built from 14 residues. Sequenced by immunoSEQ multiplex PCR; TCRdb stores in-frame clones only, minus some. The table shows 75,000 to 100,000 clones, with less than 95% occurring only once. The specimen was T cells isolated from PBMCs. The source is a human donor in good health. The chain employs TRBV5-4 and TRBJ2-5; the match to TRBD2 covers 7 bases. CDR3 region: CASRNGGSQETQYF. The DNA for the CDR3 is TGTGCCAGCAGGAACGGGGGGAGCCAAGAGACCCAGTACTTC.